This T cell receptor (beta chain) was identified during a study of blood T cell repertoires in COVID-19. Study details: Samples taken during acute and convalescent COVID-19 were collected in the United States, Italy and Spain.

In germline, CDR1 is SQVTM, CDR2 ANQGSEA. The CDR3 totals 12 residues. Trimming took 7 bases from V and 4 from J; bases not matched to a gene: 1. This clone was recorded only once. TCRdb's copy holds only in-frame clones and misses some; the assay was immunoSEQ multiplex PCR. The sample records approximately 240,000 clones, around 85% being singletons. The V and J genes are TRBV29-1 and TRBJ2-3; 11 positions match TRBD2. Sequencing used peripheral blood. This receptor was taken from a woman aged 60-75 years with active or convalescent COVID-19. As DNA, the CDR3 is TGCAGCGAGGGACTAGCGGCAGATACGCAGTATTTT. This sequence encodes CSEGLAADTQYF.